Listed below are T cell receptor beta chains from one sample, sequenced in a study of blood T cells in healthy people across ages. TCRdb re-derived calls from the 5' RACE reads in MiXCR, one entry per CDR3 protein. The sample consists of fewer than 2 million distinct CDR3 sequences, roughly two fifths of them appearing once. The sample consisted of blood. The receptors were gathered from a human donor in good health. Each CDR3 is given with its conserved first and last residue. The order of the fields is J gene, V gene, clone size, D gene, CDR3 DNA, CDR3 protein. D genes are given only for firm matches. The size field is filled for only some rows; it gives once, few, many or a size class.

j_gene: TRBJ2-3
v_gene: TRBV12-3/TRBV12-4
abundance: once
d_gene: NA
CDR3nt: TGTGCCAGCAGTTTCGGGGCTGATGTGCAGTATTTT
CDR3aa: CASSFGADVQYF

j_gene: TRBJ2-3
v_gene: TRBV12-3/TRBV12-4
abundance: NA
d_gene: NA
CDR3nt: TGTGCCAGCAGTTTTAAATCGGATACGCAGTATTTT
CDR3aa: CASSFKSDTQYF

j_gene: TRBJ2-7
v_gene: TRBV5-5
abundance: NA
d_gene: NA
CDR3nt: TGTGCCAGCAGACCTGGGGGGGGTATCGACAGGAACTACGAGCAGTACTTC
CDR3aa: CASRPGGGIDRNYEQYF

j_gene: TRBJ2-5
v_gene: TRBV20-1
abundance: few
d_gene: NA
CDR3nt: TGCAGTGCTAGATACGGGGCTGCTTTAGGGACCCAGTACTTC
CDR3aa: CSARYGAALGTQYF

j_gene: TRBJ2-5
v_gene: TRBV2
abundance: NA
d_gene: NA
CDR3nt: TGTGCCAGCAACGGACTCCCCCAGGAGACCCAGTACTTC
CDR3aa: CASNGLPQETQYF

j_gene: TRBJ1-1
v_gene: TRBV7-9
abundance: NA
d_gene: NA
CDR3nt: TGTGCCACCAACTCCGAGGCCCCTGAGGCTTTCTTT
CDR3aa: CATNSEAPEAFF

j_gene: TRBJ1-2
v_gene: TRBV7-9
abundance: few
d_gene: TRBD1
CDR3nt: TGTGCCAGCAGCCTCCAGGACAGGCCGGGGGCTGGCTACACCTTC
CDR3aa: CASSLQDRPGAGYTF

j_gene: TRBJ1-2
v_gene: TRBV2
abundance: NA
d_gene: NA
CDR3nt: TGTGCCAGCAGTGAACGCAGGGCTAACTATGGCTACACCTTC
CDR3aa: CASSERRANYGYTF

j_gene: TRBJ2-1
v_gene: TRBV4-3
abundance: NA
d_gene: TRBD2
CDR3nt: TGCGCCAGCAGCCAAGGTTTAGCTAGCGGGGGGAGGAGCAATGAGCAGTTCTTC
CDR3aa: CASSQGLASGGRSNEQFF

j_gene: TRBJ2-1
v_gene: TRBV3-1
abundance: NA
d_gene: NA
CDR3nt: TGTGCCAGCAGCCAAGATGGGCAGGGGATTTCCTACAATGAGCAGTTCTTC
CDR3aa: CASSQDGQGISYNEQFF

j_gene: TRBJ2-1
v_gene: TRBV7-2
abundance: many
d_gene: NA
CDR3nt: TGTGCCAGCAGCTTCCAGGAATTCGGAAATGAGCAGTTCTTC
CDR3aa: CASSFQEFGNEQFF

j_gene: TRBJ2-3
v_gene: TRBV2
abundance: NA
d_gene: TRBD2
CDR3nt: TGTGCCAGCAGTGTAGGACTAGCGGTCCGCTACGATACGCAGTATTTT
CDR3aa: CASSVGLAVRYDTQYF

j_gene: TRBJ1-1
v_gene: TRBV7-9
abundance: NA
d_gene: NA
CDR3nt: TGTGCCAGCAGCGATACGCCCAAACAGTTTTCAGCTTTCTTT
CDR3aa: CASSDTPKQFSAFF

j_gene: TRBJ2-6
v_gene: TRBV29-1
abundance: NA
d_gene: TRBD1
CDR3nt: TGCAGCGTTGTCTGGGACAGGGGAAGAATGGACGCTGGGGCCAACGTCCTGACTTTC
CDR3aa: CSVVWDRGRMDAGANVLTF

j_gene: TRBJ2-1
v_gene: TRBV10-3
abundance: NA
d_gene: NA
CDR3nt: TGTGCCATCAGTGAGTCCTTGGAGATACCTACGCCCTACAATGAGCAGTTCTTC
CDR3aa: CAISESLEIPTPYNEQFF

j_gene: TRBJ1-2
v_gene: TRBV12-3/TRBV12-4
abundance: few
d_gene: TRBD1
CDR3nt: TGTGCCAGCACCAGACAGGGGGCGGATGGCTACACCTTC
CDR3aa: CASTRQGADGYTF

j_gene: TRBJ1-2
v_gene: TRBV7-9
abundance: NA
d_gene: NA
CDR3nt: TGTGCCAGCAGCTTAGGGGTCCGGGGAGGTCCCTATGGCTACACCTTC
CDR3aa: CASSLGVRGGPYGYTF

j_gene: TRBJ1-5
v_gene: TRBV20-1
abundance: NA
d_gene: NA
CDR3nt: TGCAGTGCCCGGGGCATGGGGTCAATCACGCCCCAGCATTTT
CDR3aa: CSARGMGSITPQHF

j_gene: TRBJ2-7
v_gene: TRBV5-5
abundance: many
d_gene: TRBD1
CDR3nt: TGTGCCAGCAGCCCCGGACAGGAGCCCTACGAGCAGTACTTC
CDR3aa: CASSPGQEPYEQYF

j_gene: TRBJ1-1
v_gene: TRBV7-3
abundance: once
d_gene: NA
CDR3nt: TGTGCCAGCAGCTTACTGAGGGGAACTGGAGCTTTCTTT
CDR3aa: CASSLLRGTGAFF

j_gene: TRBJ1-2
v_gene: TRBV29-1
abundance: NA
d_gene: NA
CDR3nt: TGCAGCGCCGACCTGGGGCAGGGGCATGGCTACACCTTC
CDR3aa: CSADLGQGHGYTF

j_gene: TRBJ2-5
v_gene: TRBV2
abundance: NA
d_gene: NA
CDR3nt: TGTGCCAGAGAGGGGTTCCAAGAGACCCAGTACTTC
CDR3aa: CAREGFQETQYF

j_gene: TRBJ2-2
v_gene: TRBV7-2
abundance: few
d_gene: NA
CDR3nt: TGTGCCAGCAGCCCCCAGGAACTAGTCGGGGAGCTGTTTTTT
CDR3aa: CASSPQELVGELFF

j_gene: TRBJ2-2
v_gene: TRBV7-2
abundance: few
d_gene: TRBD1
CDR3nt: TGTGCCAGCAGCCAGACAGGGCAAACCGGGGAGCTGTTTTTT
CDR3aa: CASSQTGQTGELFF

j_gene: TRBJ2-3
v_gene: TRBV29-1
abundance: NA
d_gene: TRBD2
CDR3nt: TGCAGCGTTGTACGGGGGGGAGCAGATACGCAGTATTTT
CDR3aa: CSVVRGGADTQYF

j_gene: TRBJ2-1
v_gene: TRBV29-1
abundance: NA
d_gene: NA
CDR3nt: TGCAGCGTTGAGACAGAAGGTACGGATGAGCAGTTCTTC
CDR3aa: CSVETEGTDEQFF

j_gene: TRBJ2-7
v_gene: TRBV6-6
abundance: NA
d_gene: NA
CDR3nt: TGTGCCAGCAGTAGACAGGCTCTCTACGAGCAGGACTTC
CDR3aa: CASSRQALYEQDF

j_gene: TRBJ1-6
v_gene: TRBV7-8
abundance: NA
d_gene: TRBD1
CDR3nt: TGTGCCAGCAGCTTAGATCGGTACAGGGGTAATTCACCCCTCCACTTT
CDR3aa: CASSLDRYRGNSPLHF

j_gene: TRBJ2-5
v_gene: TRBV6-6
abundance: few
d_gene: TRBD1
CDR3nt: TGTGCCAGCAGTTGGGGACAGGCTGGGAAAGAGACCCAGTACTTC
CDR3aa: CASSWGQAGKETQYF

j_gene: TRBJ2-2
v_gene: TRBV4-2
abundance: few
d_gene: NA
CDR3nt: TGTGCCAGCAGCCCATGGGGGGGGCGCCCCGGGGAGCTGTTTTTT
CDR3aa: CASSPWGGRPGELFF

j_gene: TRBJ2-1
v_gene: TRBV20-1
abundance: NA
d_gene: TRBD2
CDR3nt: TGCAGTGCTCGACTAGCGGGGGATAGCTCCTACAATGAGCAGTTCTTC
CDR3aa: CSARLAGDSSYNEQFF

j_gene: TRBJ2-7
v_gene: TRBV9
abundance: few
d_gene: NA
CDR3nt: TGTGCCAGCAGCGTAGCTCAGGAAAACTACGAGCAGTACTTC
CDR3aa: CASSVAQENYEQYF

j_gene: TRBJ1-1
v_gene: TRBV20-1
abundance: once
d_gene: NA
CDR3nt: TGCAGTGCTCGACGTAGGGAGAGAGCCATGAACACTGAAGCTTTCTTT
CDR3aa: CSARRRERAMNTEAFF

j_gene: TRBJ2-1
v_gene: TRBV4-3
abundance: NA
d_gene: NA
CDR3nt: TGCGCCAGCAGCCAAGTAGCACCACTCTACAATGAGCAGTTCTTC
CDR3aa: CASSQVAPLYNEQFF

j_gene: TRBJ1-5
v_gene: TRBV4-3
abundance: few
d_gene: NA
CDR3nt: TGCGCCAGCAGCCAAGAGGTCGGGGAATATAGCAATCAGCCCCAGCATTTT
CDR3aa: CASSQEVGEYSNQPQHF

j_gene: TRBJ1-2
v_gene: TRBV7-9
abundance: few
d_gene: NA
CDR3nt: TGTGCCAGCAGCTTAGTAATGGCTGGCTACACCTTC
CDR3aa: CASSLVMAGYTF

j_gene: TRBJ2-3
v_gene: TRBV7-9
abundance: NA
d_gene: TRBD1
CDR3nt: TGTGCCAGCAGCACGGGACAGCTAAATTGGAACACAGATACGCAGTATTTT
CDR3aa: CASSTGQLNWNTDTQYF

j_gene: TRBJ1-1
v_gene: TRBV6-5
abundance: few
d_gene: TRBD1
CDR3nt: TGTGCCAGCAGTTATTCGAACAGGGGAAACACTGAAGCTTTCTTT
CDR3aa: CASSYSNRGNTEAFF

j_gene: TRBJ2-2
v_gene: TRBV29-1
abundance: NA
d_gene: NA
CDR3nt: TGCAGCGTTGAAACGGGGGCGAACACCGGGGAGCTGTTTTTT
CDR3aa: CSVETGANTGELFF

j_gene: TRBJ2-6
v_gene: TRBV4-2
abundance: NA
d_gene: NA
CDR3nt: TGTGCCAGCAGCCAAGTTGCCAGGGCCTCTGGGGCCAACGTCCTGACTTTC
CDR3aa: CASSQVARASGANVLTF

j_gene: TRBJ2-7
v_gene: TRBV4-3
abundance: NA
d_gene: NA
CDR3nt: TGCGCCAGCAGCCATTCGCAACCCCAGGGGAACCCCTACGAGCAGTACTTC
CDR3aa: CASSHSQPQGNPYEQYF

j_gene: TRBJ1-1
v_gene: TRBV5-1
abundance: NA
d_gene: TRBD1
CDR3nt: TGCGCCAGCAACCTCGACAGGGGTAAGACTGAAGCTTTCTTT
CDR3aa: CASNLDRGKTEAFF

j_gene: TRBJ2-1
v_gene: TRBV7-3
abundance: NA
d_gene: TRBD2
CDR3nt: TGTGCCAGCAGCCGGAGCGGGGGCTCCTGCAATGAGCAGTTCTTC
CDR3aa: CASSRSGGSCNEQFF

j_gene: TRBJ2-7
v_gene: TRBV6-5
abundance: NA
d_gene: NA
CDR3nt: TGTGCCTGTAGTTACATAGGGGATAGCTCCTACGAGCAGTACTTC
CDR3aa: CACSYIGDSSYEQYF

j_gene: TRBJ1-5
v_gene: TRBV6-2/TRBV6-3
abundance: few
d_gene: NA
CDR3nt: TGTGCCAGCAGTAACCGGGACAACAATCAGCCCCAGCATTTT
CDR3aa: CASSNRDNNQPQHF

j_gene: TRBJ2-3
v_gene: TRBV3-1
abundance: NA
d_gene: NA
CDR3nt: TGTGCCAGCAGCCAAGAAGTTGGGACGGCGAGCACAGATACGCAGTATTTT
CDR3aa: CASSQEVGTASTDTQYF

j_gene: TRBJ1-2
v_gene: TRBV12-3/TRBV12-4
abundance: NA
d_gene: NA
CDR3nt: TGTGCCAGCAGTCCACCTCTCAGCTATGGCTACACCTTC
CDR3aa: CASSPPLSYGYTF

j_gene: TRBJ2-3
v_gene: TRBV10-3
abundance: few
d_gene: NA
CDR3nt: TGTGCCATCAATTCAGACACAGATACGCAGTATTTT
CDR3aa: CAINSDTDTQYF

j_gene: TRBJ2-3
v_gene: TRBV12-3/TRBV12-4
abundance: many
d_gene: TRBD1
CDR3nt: TGTGCCAGCAGTTACTCGACAGGGCGGACAGATACGCAGTATTTT
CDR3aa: CASSYSTGRTDTQYF

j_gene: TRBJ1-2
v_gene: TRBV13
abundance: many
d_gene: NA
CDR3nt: TGTGCCAGCAGCCCGGGATTGGGGAACTATGGCTACACCTTC
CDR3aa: CASSPGLGNYGYTF

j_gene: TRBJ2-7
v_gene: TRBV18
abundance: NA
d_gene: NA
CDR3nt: TGTGCCAGCTCACCAGCTAACCTCTACGAGCAGTACTTC
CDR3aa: CASSPANLYEQYF

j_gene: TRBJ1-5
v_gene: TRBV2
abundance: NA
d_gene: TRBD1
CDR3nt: TGTGCCAGCAAGAAGGGACAGGGGGCCAATCAGCCCCAGCATTTT
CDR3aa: CASKKGQGANQPQHF

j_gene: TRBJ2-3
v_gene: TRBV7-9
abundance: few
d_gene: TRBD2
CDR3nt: TGTGCCAGCATCCATAGCGGGGGGCAAGGAGATACGCAGTATTTT
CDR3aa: CASIHSGGQGDTQYF